This T cell receptor (beta chain) was identified in a study of cytomegalovirus exposure and HLA in healthy donors. The germline V gene has CDR1 LGHNA and CDR2 YSLEER. V was clipped by 0 bases and J by 7 bases; unmatched bases: 8. CDR3 length equals 15 residues. Some clones are missing from TCRdb's copy, which holds only in-frame ones; the method was immunoSEQ multiplex PCR. The table lists tens of thousands of clones, about 96% of them singletons. The source material was PBMCs. The TCR sequence derives from a woman between 18 and 30 years old in good health and CMV-seronegative. The gene calls are TRBV4-3 and TRBJ2-5; 7 nucleotides agree with TRBD2. For the CDR3, the DNA is TGCGCCAGCAGCCAAGATTCGAGCGGGGTTGGGACCCAGTACTTC. It is translated as CASSQDSSGVGTQYF.